This T cell receptor beta chain emerged from a study of cytomegalovirus exposure and HLA in healthy donors. Study-wide results and caveats: TCR beta V- and J-gene trimming was later associated with a missense DCLRE1C variant.

Germline CDR1 MNHEY, CDR2 SMNVEV (reference sequence). This CDR3 region has 15 residues. The germline V and J ends were trimmed by 6 bases and 0 bases, with 14 bases remaining between them. The PCR was carried out with 60 Vbeta primers and 13 Jbeta primers. Sequenced by immunoSEQ multiplex PCR; TCRdb stores in-frame clones only, minus some. The table shows 120,000 or so clones, with around three quarters occurring only once. Details on this clone: No antigen is known for it.

The receptor was isolated from a man aged 18 to 35 in good health and CMV-seropositive. Material for sequencing was PBMCs. The chain uses TRBV27 and TRBJ1-1; D remains unclear. The CDR3 DNA reads as TGTGCCAGCAGGTTACAGCGCACAATGAACACTGAAGCTTTCTTT. Translation: CASRLQRTMNTEAFF.